The entry below describes one TCR beta chain. It lacks a known antigen. No clone much larger than this one lies a single base away; base qualities are absent. The immunoSEQ Assay, a bias-controlled multiplex PCR, was used to amplify TCRbeta CDR3 regions from genomic DNA. Under the source paper's analysis protocol: Within the assay, amplification of reference gene primers was used to estimate how many nucleated cells each sample contained. To quantify the absolute abundance of each unique TCRbeta CDR3 rearrangement, sequence reads were collapsed and filtered. Productive Simpson clonality was computed per sample as the square root of Simpson's diversity index over productive rearrangements. Sourced from immuneACCESS, this table was stored by TCRdb with only in-frame sequences that have V and J called. A share of the clones is absent; for the studies checked, an unresolved V gene accounts for under half, and the remainder has no known explanation. V and J calls and clone size are copied from that table; D and trimming were computed from the DNA. This sample is represented by some 220,000 clones; around 84% of them were singletons. Clones ranked in the top ten supply 4% to 6% of the sample.

These data originate in a study of blood T cell repertoires in COVID-19 (dated by TCRdb to about 2020). For context, the study as a whole: Collaborator samples came from the United States, Italy and Spain and covered acute and convalescent phases of COVID-19. The sample metadata nearly always contained a de-identified subject ID, COVID-19 status, age in years and sex. The prospective study material was composed of cDNA or gDNA derived from T cells, B-cell-depleted T cells, or PBMCs. Samples were obtained from the ongoing ImmuneRACE study (first 160 participants) and from over 1,000 subjects provided by 6 global collaborators. Deeply sampled blood TCRbeta repertoires from subjects exposed to, actively infected with, or recovered from COVID-19 were included in the dataset. The repertoires were made available in a free public database intended to serve as a resource for research on the immune response to SARS-CoV-2. Where available, HLA class I and class II types were obtained from metadata supplied by the sample provider rather than from assay-based typing.

Another Seattle source contributed samples from volunteer blood donors who had recovered from COVID-19. Whole blood was collected in K2EDTA tubes by collaborating institutions according to the institutions' own protocols. For TCRbeta analysis, collaborator samples were shipped as frozen whole blood, as isolated PBMCs, or as DNA extracted from either sample type. The CDR3, cysteine through phenylalanine, is 17 amino acids long. Just the 51-base CDR3 DNA is kept, in frame starting at base 1. Here V drops 0 bases and J drops 3 bases, and the junction holds 9 bases not matched to any gene. CDR1 and CDR2, per the germline V gene, are SGHRS and YFSETQ. General study outcomes and caveats: The amount of clinical and demographic metadata varied by source and participant and was provided uncurated.

Input material: peripheral blood. The TCR comes from a woman aged 55-69 years who had recovered from COVID-19. The chain uses TRBV5-1 and TRBJ2-5, with 9 junctional bases fitting TRBD2. The CDR3 protein is CASSLGVQRGAEETQYF. The nucleotide sequence reads as follows: TGCGCCAGCAGCTTGGGCGTTCAGCGGGGGGCGGAAGAGACCCAGTACTTC.